These 10 T cell receptor beta chains share one sample of origin, sequenced in a study of technical replicates of blood from a handful of donors. Repertoires were generated with immunoSEQ multiplex PCR, while TCRdb's copy carries only in-frame clones and drops some. The sample yields about 56,000 clones, more than 90% seen once. Sequencing was done on a sample of PBMCs. Receptors were obtained from a human donor in good health. Some clones in this sample may be carry-over from other donors' samples.

The rearrangement links TRBV6-1 to TRBJ2-1; 13 bases align to TRBD2. Germline loops: CDR1 MNHNS, CDR2 SASEGT. The ends lost 6 bases at V and 9 bases at J; junction bases unmatched: 8. This CDR3 region has 15 residues. The CDR3 spells CASSHTSGRAPEQFF. The CDR3 nucleotides read TGTGCCAGCAGCCATACTAGCGGGAGGGCCCCTGAGCAGTTCTTC.

CDR3 sequence (DNA): TGTGCCAGCAGCCAACTGGGATGGGGGCCGAACACCGGGGAGCTGTTTTTT. As protein: CASSQLGWGPNTGELFF. The rearrangement links TRBV6-4 to TRBJ2-2; TRBD1 is a possible D gene (6 bases). The CDR3 contains 17 residues. The germline V gene has CDR1 MRHNA and CDR2 SNTAGT. Trimming took off 6 bases at V and 0 bases at J, with 17 bases between the two ends.

The chain employs TRBV27 and TRBJ2-5; 10 bases match TRBD2. In germline, CDR1 is MNHEY, CDR2 SMNVEV (reference sequence). Germline trimming cut 2 bases from V and 5 bases from J; bases unmatched to any gene: 11. The CDR3 is 17 residues long. The CDR3 is CASSLGSGRALEETQYF. CDR3 in DNA: TGTGCCAGCAGTTTAGGGAGCGGGAGGGCCTTGGAGGAGACCCAGTACTTC.

The chain employs TRBV27 and TRBJ2-5; 10 bases are a match to TRBD1. TRBJ2-7 matches the DNA end more closely, so the J call is doubtful. Germline V gene data show CDR1 as MNHEY and CDR2 as SMNVEV (reference sequence). The CDR3 runs to 16 residues. CDR3 amino acids: CASSPRTGGRGYEQYF. For the CDR3, the DNA is TGTGCCAGCAGCCCACGGACAGGGGGACGAGGCTACGAGCAGTACTTC.

This clone came up once. V usage is TRBV30 and J usage is TRBJ1-1; D is possibly TRBD1 (6 bases). CDR1 is GTSNPN and CDR2 is SVGIG in the germline V gene (reference sequence). Trimming pared 3 bases from V and 9 bases from J, leaving 14 bases between. CDR3 size: 12 residues. The CDR3 sequence is CAWSPERDKAFF. The DNA of the CDR3 is TGTGCCTGGAGCCCTGAGCGGGACAAAGCTTTCTTT.

The rearrangement uses TRBV7-9 and TRBJ1-5, with D unresolved. Germline V CDR1 and CDR2: SEHNR, FQNEAQ (reference sequence). Between the trimmed V and J ends, which lost 1 base and 2 bases, there was a span of 6 bases. This CDR3 contains 14 residues. CDR3 loop: CASSLEGGNQPQHF. The CDR3 nucleotides are TGTGCCAGCAGCTTAGAGGGAGGCAATCAGCCCCAGCATTTT.

This chain uses TRBV15 with TRBJ1-2; D uncertain. In germline, CDR1 is LNHNV, CDR2 YYDKDF (reference sequence). CDR3 length: 14 amino acids. The V gene lost 4 bases and the J gene lost 1 base, with 10 bases spanning the gap. CDR3 nucleotide sequence: TGTGCCACCAGCATCTCCCGGGGTAACTATGGCTACACCTTC. Translating gives CATSISRGNYGYTF.

This chain links TRBV7-2 with TRBJ2-2; D not certain. Germline V gene sequence: CDR1 SGHTA, CDR2 FQGNSA. The CDR3 contains 14 residues. V was trimmed by 3 bases and J by 0 bases, leaving 5 bases between them. CDR3 protein: CASSFYPNTGELFF. CDR3 DNA sequence: TGTGCCAGCAGCTTTTATCCGAACACCGGGGAGCTGTTTTTT.

The chain employs TRBV6-1 and TRBJ2-5, with 7 bases that match TRBD1. This CDR3 has 15 residues. Germline assignment: CDR1 MNHNS and CDR2 SASEGT. The V segment lost 8 bases and the J segment 1 base; nucleotides outside the gene matches: 10. CDR3 sequence reads: CASVPGQTRQETQYF. As DNA, the CDR3 is TGTGCCAGCGTCCCGGGACAGACCCGCCAAGAGACCCAGTACTTC.

This sequence joins TRBV21-1 and TRBJ2-1; the table's D call of TRBD2 was not tested on the DNA. TRBV21-1 is annotated as a pseudogene. The CDR3 consists of 15 residues. The CDR3 here is CASSNGGITYNEQFF. CDR3 nucleotide sequence: TGTGCCAGCAGCAACGGGGGGATAACCTACAATGAGCAGTTCTTC.